The 15 T cell receptor beta chains listed next were all sequenced from one sample in a study of T cell responses to AZD1222 COVID-19 vaccine. Sequencing used immunoSEQ multiplex PCR; TCRdb keeps in-frame clones, though not all of them. The sample lists some 79,000 clones, 70% to 90% occurring once. The sample in question was peripheral blood, obtained 28 days after the second AZD1222 dose. All receptors come from an adult who received the AZD1222 COVID-19 vaccine.

The V gene is TRBV5-1, the J gene TRBJ1-3; perhaps TRBD1 as D (6 bases). V lost 0 bases and J 2 bases, leaving 9 bases between the germline ends. The CDR3 extends over 15 amino acids. Germline values: CDR1 SGHRS, CDR2 YFSETQ. The CDR3 nucleotides are TGCGCCAGCAGCTTGGCGGCAGGGGCTGGAAACACCATATATTTT. It encodes CASSLAAGAGNTIYF.

The chain is built from TRBV7-3 and TRBJ1-6; tentative D call: TRBD1 (6 bases). Trimming took off 0 bases at V and 10 bases at J, with 16 bases between the two ends. The CDR3 runs 16 residues. Per germline, CDR1 SGHTA and CDR2 FQGTGA. Here the CDR3 DNA reads TGTGCCAGCAGCTTAACGGGCGAAGGAGGGGGATCACCCCTCCACTTT. Its protein product is CASSLTGEGGGSPLHF.

The chain carries TRBV7-2 and TRBJ2-5; D perhaps matches TRBD2 (9 bases). This CDR3 has 15 amino acids. Trimming took off 5 bases at V and 4 bases at J, with 17 bases between the two ends. Looked up from germline, CDR1 is SGHTA and CDR2 is FQGNSA. The CDR3, as DNA: TGTGCCAGCAGCAGTAGCGGGGGACAGGTAGAGACCCAGTACTTC. Its translation is CASSSSGGQVETQYF.

This chain joins TRBV27 and TRBJ1-5; a possible D gene is TRBD1 (5 bases). Trimming removed 2 bases at V and 9 bases at J, with 14 bases between. The CDR3 runs 14 residues. Germline CDR1 is MNHEY and CDR2 is SMNVEV (reference sequence). The CDR3 loop is CASSLERGWGPQHF. Written as DNA, the CDR3 is TGTGCCAGCAGTTTAGAGAGGGGATGGGGGCCCCAGCATTTT.

This chain links TRBV12-3 or TRBV12-4 with TRBJ1-3; D ambiguous. This CDR3 has 12 residues. CDR3 in amino acids: CVESGSGNTIYF. CDR3 nucleotide sequence: TGTGTCGAGTCGGGATCTGGAAACACCATATATTTT.

The chain recombines TRBV7-2 with TRBJ1-2; 9 bases map to TRBD1. CDR3 length: 17 residues. The trim removed 2 bases at V and 7 bases at J, leaving 14 bases unmatched. Germline V CDR1 and CDR2: SGHTA, FQGNSA. CDR3 residues: CASSLSITGGAGVGYTF. Here the CDR3 DNA reads TGTGCCAGCAGCTTATCCATTACAGGGGGCGCGGGTGTTGGCTACACCTTC.

This sequence joins TRBV5-1 and TRBJ2-2; 10 nucleotides match TRBD1. V gave up 3 bases and J gave up 5 bases; unmatched junction bases: 7. The length of the CDR3 is 16 residues. CDR1 SGHRS and CDR2 YFSETQ come from the germline V gene. DNA of the CDR3: TGCGCCAGCAGCTGGACAGGGGGTATTGGGACCGGGGAGCTGTTTTTT. Protein sequence: CASSWTGGIGTGELFF.

This clone appeared a single time. The chain recombines TRBV10-3 with TRBJ1-2; 7 nucleotides line up with TRBD1. V lost 2 bases and J lost 2; bases outside the gene matches: 5. The CDR3 totals 15 residues. Germline V CDR1 and CDR2: ENHRY, SYGVKD. This CDR3 reads CAISERTGTNYGYTF. The CDR3, as DNA: TGTGCCATCAGTGAGAGGACAGGCACGAACTATGGCTACACCTTC.

This chain uses TRBV7-8 with TRBJ2-5, with 11 bases that match TRBD1. The CDR3 extends over 14 amino acids. In germline, CDR1 is SGHVS, CDR2 FQNEAQ. V lost 1 base and J lost 5; bases outside the gene matches: 0. In DNA form, the CDR3 reads TGTGCCAGCAGCTTAGGGACAGGGGGCGAGACCCAGTACTTC. Translation gives CASSLGTGGETQYF.

The chain has TRBV5-1 and TRBJ2-7, with TRBD2 identical over 9 bases. This CDR3 region has 16 residues. With V trimmed by 4 bases and J by 0 bases, 8 bases remained unmatched. The germline CDR1 and CDR2 sequences are SGHRS and YFSETQ. DNA of the CDR3: TGCGCCAGCAGCCAGCTGACTAGCGGAAGCTCCTACGAGCAGTACTTC. Its protein is CASSQLTSGSSYEQYF.

Points on this clone: Distinct nucleotide sequences in the sample also encode this CDR3. V gene TRBV7-3 combines with J gene TRBJ1-1; no definite D call. V lost 0 bases, J lost 0 bases, and 2 bases lay in between. Germline V gives CDR1 SGHTA, CDR2 FQGTGA. This CDR3 region has 13 residues. DNA of the CDR3: TGTGCCAGCAGCTTAACCGTGAACACTGAAGCTTTCTTT. It yields the protein CASSLTVNTEAFF.

J is TRBJ2-1 and V is TRBV25-1, with 9 bases that match TRBD1. V lost 7 bases and J lost 9; bases outside the gene matches: 7. This CDR3 comprises 13 residues. CDR1 is MGHDK, CDR2 SYGVNS, per germline. This CDR3 reads CASNGQGRGEQFF. As DNA, the CDR3 is TGTGCCAGCAATGGACAGGGGAGGGGTGAGCAGTTCTTC.

This chain links TRBV18 with TRBJ1-1; D perhaps matches TRBD1 (5 bases). This CDR3 spans 15 amino acids. With 3 bases removed from V and 8 bases from J, the gap between germline ends came to 19 bases. Germline loops: CDR1 KGHSH, CDR2 LQKENI. The CDR3: CASSPNGDLVPEAFF. CDR3 in DNA: TGTGCCAGCTCACCCAACGGGGACTTAGTCCCGGAAGCTTTCTTT.

The chain couples TRBV19 to TRBJ1-1; tentatively, D is TRBD1 (5 bases). Deletions cut 8 bases from V and 5 bases from J, with 18 bases between. Germline CDR1 LNHDA, CDR2 SQIVND (reference sequence). The CDR3 is 14 residues long. The CDR3 region is CASSIGGSGTEAFF. CDR3 in DNA: TGTGCCAGTTCGATCGGGGGGAGTGGGACTGAAGCTTTCTTT. The full variable domain, with the rest looked up from reference TRBV19 and TRBJ1-1, is DGGITQSPKYLFRKEGQNVTLSCEQNLNHDAMYWYRQDPGQGLRLIYYSQIVNDFQKGDIAEGYSVSREKKESFPLTVTSAQKNPTAFYLCASSIGGSGTEAFFGQGTRLTVV.

This clone was seen only once. The DNA for the CDR3 is TGTGCCAGTAGTCATCGGGACAGGGGGCATGTGAACACTGAAGCTTTCTTT. Its translation: CASSHRDRGHVNTEAFF. The chain has TRBV19 and TRBJ1-1; 12 nucleotides align to TRBD1. Germline CDR1 is LNHDA and CDR2 is SQIVND (reference sequence). Losses at the gene ends were 5 bases for V and 0 bases for J; bases not matched to a gene: 7. This CDR3 has 17 amino acids.